The 28 T cell receptor beta chains presented below share a single source sample, sequenced in a study of PD-L1 blockade in urothelial cancer. Documented time point: pretreatment peripheral blood. Data came from immunoSEQ multiplex PCR; TCRdb stores just in-frame clones and leaves some out. The sample includes tens of thousands of clones, roughly 84% seen only once; the top ten take roughly 9.2%. Here the sequenced sample was PBMCs, taken around atezolizumab (anti-PD-L1) treatment. The origin of the receptors is a woman in her sixties or seventies with urothelial cancer.

The V call is TRBV4-3, the J call TRBJ1-2, with a weak D call TRBD1 (6 bases). V was clipped by 4 bases and J by 6 bases, with 12 bases between them. Germline loops: CDR1 LGHNA, CDR2 YSLEER. This CDR3 spans 13 amino acids. CDR3 sequence reads: CASSLSGVDGYTF. In nucleotides, the CDR3 is TGCGCCAGCAGCCTTTCAGGGGTGGATGGCTACACCTTC.

The DNA for the CDR3 is TGCAGCGTTGGGTTGTCAGGGAGGAGCACTGAAGCTTTCTTT. It encodes CSVGLSGRSTEAFF. The chain couples TRBV29-1 to TRBJ1-1; D possibly corresponds to TRBD1 (5 bases). Trimming left V 4 bases short and J 4 bases short, with 16 bases between. The CDR3 spans 14 residues. Germline V gene sequence: CDR1 SQVTM, CDR2 ANQGSEA.

This clone was recorded a few times. The chain combines TRBV5-6 with TRBJ2-1, with D perhaps TRBD1 (7 bases). The CDR3 spans 18 residues. CDR1 is SGHDT, CDR2 YYEEEE, per germline. Trimming pared 4 bases from V and 5 bases from J, leaving 25 bases between. CDR3 sequence reads: CASSKFVGTGDLDNEQFF. CDR3 nucleotide sequence: TGTGCCAGCAGCAAATTCGTGGGAACAGGGGACTTAGACAATGAGCAGTTCTTC.

This chain connects TRBV6-1 to TRBJ2-4; TRBD1 agrees at 9 bases. V lost 3 bases, J lost 0 bases, and 12 bases stayed unmatched. The CDR3 covers 19 residues. Germline CDR1 and CDR2: MNHNS and SASEGT. As DNA, the CDR3 is TGTGCCAGCAGTGATGGACAGGGGAGGGGATTAATAGCCAAAAACATTCAGTACTTC. Translated, it gives CASSDGQGRGLIAKNIQYF.

The V and J genes are TRBV11-3 and TRBJ2-1, with a weak D call TRBD1 (6 bases). The CDR3 is made up of 16 amino acids. The V and J ends lost 5 bases and 4 bases respectively, with 18 bases between them. Germline V CDR1 and CDR2: SGHNT, YENEEA. CDR3 amino acids: CASSLGRGRGYNEQFF. In DNA form, the CDR3 reads TGTGCCAGCAGCCTAGGACGGGGAAGGGGGTACAATGAGCAGTTCTTC.

The chain joins TRBV5-6 to TRBJ1-2; 10 bases line up with TRBD1. Per the germline V gene, CDR1 is SGHDT and CDR2 is YYEEEE. Trimming cost V 0 bases and J 6 bases; bases outside gene matches: 2. This CDR3 contains 14 residues. The DNA for the CDR3 is TGTGCCAGCAGCTTGGGGACAGGGGGGAATGGCTACACCTTC. Its protein product is CASSLGTGGNGYTF.

The chain recombines TRBV5-4 with TRBJ2-3; no definite D call. The CDR3 has 14 residues. Trimming shortened V by 0 bases and J by 3 bases, and 8 bases separated the two germline ends. Per the germline V gene, CDR1 is SGHNT and CDR2 is YYREEE (reference sequence). In nucleotides, the CDR3 is TGTGCCAGCAGCTTGGGCCCTAATACAGATACGCAGTATTTT. Translation: CASSLGPNTDTQYF.

The chain uses TRBV27 and TRBJ2-7, with a tentative D call TRBD1 (6 bases). The CDR3 runs to 13 residues. CDR1 is MNHEY, CDR2 SMNVEV, per germline (reference sequence). Trimming removed 11 bases from V and 0 bases from J, with 14 bases in between. The CDR3 sequence: CAPQGPSSYEQYF. CDR3 nucleotide sequence: TGTGCCCCACAGGGACCTAGCTCCTACGAGCAGTACTTC.

The chain uses TRBV5-1 and TRBJ2-1, with a tentative D call TRBD2 (5 bases). This CDR3 spans 14 amino acids. Per germline, CDR1 SGHRS and CDR2 YFSETQ. V shed 4 bases and J shed 11 bases, with 19 bases lying between them. CDR3 region: CASSPGEGLGKQFF. CDR3 DNA: TGCGCCAGCAGCCCGGGCGAGGGTTTGGGCAAGCAGTTCTTC.

The chain recombines TRBV11-2 with TRBJ2-2; weak D call: TRBD2 (5 bases). Trimming left V 5 bases short and J 6 bases short, with 13 bases between. This CDR3 comprises 14 residues. From germline, CDR1 is SGHAT and CDR2 FQNNGV. This CDR3 is CASSPGRQAGELFF. In DNA, the CDR3 is TGTGCCAGCAGCCCGGGAAGGCAGGCCGGGGAGCTGTTTTTT. Filled out from reference TRBV11-2 and TRBJ2-2, the complete variable domain reads EAGVAQSPRYKIIEKRQSVAFWCNPISGHATLYWYQQILGQGPKLLIQFQNNGVVDDSQLPKDRFSAERLKGVDSTLKIQPAKLEDSAVYLCASSPGRQAGELFFGEGSRLTVL.

The chain recombines TRBV6-6 with TRBJ2-1; 9 positions match TRBD2. Germline V lookup: CDR1 MNHNY, CDR2 SVGAGI (reference sequence). The CDR3 is 14 amino acids. J lost 10 bases, V lost 8 bases, and 12 bases had no gene match. CDR3 DNA: TGTGCCAGCGGAGGGCGCGGGAGGGCCGGGGAGCAGTTCTTC. This translates into CASGGRGRAGEQFF.

The chain combines TRBV10-2 with TRBJ1-2; 9 bases fit TRBD1. V was pared by 2 bases and J by 4 bases, with 2 bases of the junction left unmatched. CDR1 is WSHSY, CDR2 SAAADI, per germline. The length of the CDR3 is 14 residues. The chain's CDR3 is CASSEGQGIYGYTF. Written as DNA, the CDR3 is TGCGCCAGCAGTGAGGGACAGGGGATCTATGGCTACACCTTC.

This chain uses TRBV7-8 with TRBJ1-4; D might be TRBD1 (5 bases). CDR3 length: 17 residues. The V end lost 5 bases, the J end lost 2 bases, and 18 bases lay between the germline ends. Germline V gene sequence: CDR1 SGHVS, CDR2 FQNEAQ. Written as DNA, the CDR3 is TGTGCCAGCAGCACCGACCGGGGGGGGAAGACTAATGAAAAACTGTTTTTT. It yields the protein CASSTDRGGKTNEKLFF. Filled out from reference TRBV7-8 and TRBJ1-4, the complete variable domain reads GAGVSQSPRYKVAKRGQDVALRCDPISGHVSLFWYQQALGQGPEFLTYFQNEAQLDKSGLPSDRFFAERPEGSVSTLKIQRTQQEDSAVYLCASSTDRGGKTNEKLFFGSGTQLSVL.

The chain links TRBV15 to TRBJ2-5, with TRBD1 matching 7 bases. Judging by the DNA end, TRBJ2-7 fits better; the J call may be wrong. This CDR3 has 16 amino acids. The germline gives CDR1 LNHNV, CDR2 YYDKDF (reference sequence). CDR3 amino acids: CATSREIGTVSYEQYF. CDR3 DNA: TGTGCCACCAGCAGAGAAATAGGGACAGTCTCCTACGAGCAGTACTTC.

This clone was observed many times. V and J are TRBV7-3 and TRBJ2-3, with 9 bases matching TRBD2. This CDR3 contains 15 residues. Germline V gene data show CDR1 as SGHTA and CDR2 as FQGTGA. V trimming: 5 bases; J trimming: 4 bases; junction bases outside the gene matches: 7. CDR3 region: CASSPIAGEADTQYF. CDR3 nucleotides: TGTGCCAGCAGCCCTATAGCGGGAGAAGCAGATACGCAGTATTTT.

The V gene is TRBV6-6, the J gene TRBJ1-2; 9 bases align to TRBD1. Germline trimming cut 0 bases from V and 6 bases from J; bases unmatched to any gene: 8. The CDR3 loop spans 16 amino acids. Germline V gene sequence: CDR1 MNHNY, CDR2 SVGAGI (reference sequence). This CDR3 reads CASSYSTGQGEDGYTF. The CDR3 nucleotides read TGTGCCAGCAGTTACTCGACGGGACAGGGAGAGGATGGCTACACCTTC.

This chain uses TRBV29-1 with TRBJ2-3, with 7 bases aligning to TRBD1. The CDR3 contains 15 residues. J gave up 2 bases and V 1 base, and 6 bases lay outside the gene matches. CDR1 and CDR2 (germline): SQVTM, ANQGSEA. Here the CDR3 reads CSVEGQGFHTDTQYF. The CDR3 coding sequence is TGCAGCGTTGAAGGACAGGGATTTCACACAGATACGCAGTATTTT.

J is TRBJ1-2 and V is TRBV10-2, with a possible D match to TRBD1 (5 bases). This CDR3 has 14 residues. V was clipped by 5 bases and J by 4 bases, with 14 bases between them. The V gene's germline CDR1 is WSHSY and CDR2 SAAADI. Written as DNA, the CDR3 is TGCGCCAGCAGTAACAAGGGGCCCTCCTATGGCTACACCTTC. Amino acids: CASSNKGPSYGYTF.

The chain employs TRBV10-3 and TRBJ2-7; TRBD1 is a possible D gene (5 bases). V was trimmed by 0 bases and J by 2 bases, leaving 14 bases between them. Germline-derived CDR1 and CDR2 are ENHRY and SYGVKD. This CDR3 spans 16 amino acids. The CDR3 is CAISESGPAPPYEQYF. As DNA, the CDR3 is TGTGCCATCAGTGAGTCGGGGCCAGCCCCACCCTACGAGCAGTACTTC.

The chain joins TRBV5-1 to TRBJ2-1, with D hard to call. The CDR3 contains 14 residues. The germline V and J ends were trimmed by 4 bases and 2 bases, with 10 bases remaining between them. Germline loops: CDR1 SGHRS, CDR2 YFSETQ. The DNA for the CDR3 is TGCGCCAGCAGCAACGACTTAGCCTACAATGAGCAGTTCTTC. This sequence encodes CASSNDLAYNEQFF.

V and J are TRBV11-2 and TRBJ2-1; D gene uncertain. The V end was cut by 0 bases, the J end by 12 bases, with 12 bases between. The CDR3 is made up of 13 amino acids. Germline CDR1 and CDR2: SGHAT and FQNNGV. This CDR3 is CASSLEVKYRQFF. The DNA for the CDR3 is TGTGCCAGCAGCTTAGAGGTCAAATACAGGCAGTTCTTC. The variable domain in full, completed from reference TRBV11-2 and TRBJ2-1, reads EAGVAQSPRYKIIEKRQSVAFWCNPISGHATLYWYQQILGQGPKLLIQFQNNGVVDDSQLPKDRFSAERLKGVDSTLKIQPAKLEDSAVYLCASSLEVKYRQFFGPGTRLTVL.

The rearrangement uses TRBV7-3 and TRBJ2-1; possibly TRBD1 for D (5 bases). With 0 bases removed from V and 1 base from J, the gap between germline ends came to 10 bases. Germline V gives CDR1 SGHTA, CDR2 FQGTGA. The CDR3 totals 16 residues. CDR3 DNA sequence: TGTGCCAGCAGCTTAACGCCTGCAGGGTCCTACAATGAGCAGTTCTTC. It codes for CASSLTPAGSYNEQFF.

The V gene is TRBV10-3, the J gene TRBJ2-1, with 7 bases lining up with TRBD2. The CDR3 has 17 residues. From germline, CDR1 is ENHRY and CDR2 SYGVKD. V dropped 3 bases and J dropped 5; count of bases not matched to a gene: 13. This CDR3 is CAISDTLSGADNNEQFF. The CDR3 coding sequence is TGTGCCATCAGTGACACCCTAAGCGGGGCAGACAACAATGAGCAGTTCTTC.

This rearrangement joins TRBV5-1 to TRBJ2-7; a weak D match, TRBD1 (5 bases). The CDR3 is 13 residues long. Germline V gene data show CDR1 as SGHRS and CDR2 as YFSETQ. V shed 3 bases and J shed 4 bases, with 11 bases lying between them. DNA for the CDR3: TGCGCCAGCAGCTCCAACAGGAATTACGAGCAGTACTTC. Protein product: CASSSNRNYEQYF.

This chain connects TRBV5-6 to TRBJ2-7; TRBD1 is a possible D gene (6 bases). This CDR3 spans 13 amino acids. In germline, CDR1 is SGHDT, CDR2 YYEEEE. The V end lost 4 bases, the J end lost 1 base, and 9 bases lay between the germline ends. In DNA, the CDR3 is TGTGCCAGCAGCGATACAGGGTCCTACGAGCAGTACTTC. It is translated as CASSDTGSYEQYF. Together with reference TRBV5-6 and TRBJ2-7, the CDR3 gives the full variable domain: DAGVTQSPTHLIKTRGQQVTLRCSPKSGHDTVSWYQQALGQGPQFIFQYYEEEERQRGNFPDRFSGHQFPNYSSELNVNALLLGDSALYLCASSDTGSYEQYFGPGTRLTVT.

This clone appeared a single time. Other nucleotide sequences from this sample produce the same CDR3. The chain uses TRBV5-1 and TRBJ2-2; D is uncertain. Germline V CDR1 and CDR2: SGHRS, YFSETQ. The CDR3 has 14 amino acids. The V end was cut by 0 bases, the J end by 1 base, with 4 bases between. The CDR3 reads CASSLDRNTGELFF. CDR3 DNA: TGCGCCAGCAGCTTGGACAGGAACACCGGGGAGCTGTTTTTT.

This chain joins TRBV5-1 and TRBJ1-1, with D unresolved. The germline V gene has CDR1 SGHRS and CDR2 YFSETQ. Trimming cost V 4 bases and J 1 base, with 11 bases left between them. The CDR3 sequence is 14 residues long. The CDR3 region has the DNA TGCGCCAGCAGCCCTCTCCGGGGGAACACTGAAGCTTTCTTT. This codes for CASSPLRGNTEAFF. The full variable domain, completed using reference TRBV5-1 and TRBJ1-1, is KAGVTQTPRYLIKTRGQQVTLSCSPISGHRSVSWYQQTPGQGLQFLFEYFSETQRNKGNFPGRFSGRQFSNSRSEMNVSTLELGDSALYLCASSPLRGNTEAFFGQGTRLTVV.

The chain employs TRBV5-1 and TRBJ2-1; TRBD2 matches 8 bases. Germline trimming cut 1 base from V and 3 bases from J; bases unmatched to any gene: 3. Germline V lookup: CDR1 SGHRS, CDR2 YFSETQ. The CDR3 consists of 15 residues. CDR3 region: CASSLTGGVYNEQFF. CDR3 sequence (DNA): TGCGCCAGCAGCTTGACGGGAGGGGTCTACAATGAGCAGTTCTTC.